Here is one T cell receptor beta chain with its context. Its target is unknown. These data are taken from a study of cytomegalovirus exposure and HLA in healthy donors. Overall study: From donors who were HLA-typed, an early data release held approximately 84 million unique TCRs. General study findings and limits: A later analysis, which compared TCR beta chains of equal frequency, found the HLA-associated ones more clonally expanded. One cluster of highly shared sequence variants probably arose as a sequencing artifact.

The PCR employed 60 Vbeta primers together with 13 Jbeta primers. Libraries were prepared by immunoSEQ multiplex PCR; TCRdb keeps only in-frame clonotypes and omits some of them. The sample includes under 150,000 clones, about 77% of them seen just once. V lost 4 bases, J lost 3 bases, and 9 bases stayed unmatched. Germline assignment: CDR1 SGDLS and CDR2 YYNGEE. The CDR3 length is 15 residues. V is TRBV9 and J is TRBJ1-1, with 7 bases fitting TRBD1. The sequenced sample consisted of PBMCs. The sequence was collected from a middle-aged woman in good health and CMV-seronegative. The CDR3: CASSQRTGGDTEAFF. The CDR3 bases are TGTGCCAGCAGCCAAAGGACAGGAGGGGACACTGAAGCTTTCTTT.